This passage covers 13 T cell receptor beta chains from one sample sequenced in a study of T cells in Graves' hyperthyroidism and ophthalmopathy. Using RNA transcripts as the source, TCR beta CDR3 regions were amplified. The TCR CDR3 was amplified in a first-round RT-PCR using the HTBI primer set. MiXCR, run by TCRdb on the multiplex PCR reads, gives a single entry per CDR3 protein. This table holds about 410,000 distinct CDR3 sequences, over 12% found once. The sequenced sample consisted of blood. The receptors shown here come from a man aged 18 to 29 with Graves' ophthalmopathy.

The CDR3, as DNA: TGTGCCAGCAGCGAGACAGGAAAATCACCCCTCCACTTT. It yields the protein CASSETGKSPLHF. The rearrangement joins TRBV6-1 to TRBJ1-6; weak D call: TRBD1 (6 bases). The CDR3 is 13 amino acids. V was trimmed by 6 bases and J by 10 bases, leaving 13 bases between them. The germline CDR1 and CDR2 sequences are MNHNS and SASEGT.

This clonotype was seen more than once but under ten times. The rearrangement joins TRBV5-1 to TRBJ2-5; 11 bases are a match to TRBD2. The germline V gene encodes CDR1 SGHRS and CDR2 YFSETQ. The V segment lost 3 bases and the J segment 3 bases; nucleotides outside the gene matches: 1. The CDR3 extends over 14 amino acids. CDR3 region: CASSSGLAEETQYF. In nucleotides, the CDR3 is TGCGCCAGCAGCTCGGGACTAGCGGAAGAGACCCAGTACTTC. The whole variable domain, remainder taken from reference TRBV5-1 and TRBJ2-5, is KAGVTQTPRYLIKTRGQQVTLSCSPISGHRSVSWYQQTPGQGLQFLFEYFSETQRNKGNFPGRFSGRQFSNSRSEMNVSTLELGDSALYLCASSSGLAEETQYFGPGTRLLVL.

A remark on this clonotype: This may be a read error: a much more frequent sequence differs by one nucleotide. The CDR3 nucleotides read TGTGCCAGTAGTATCCCGACAGGGGGCAAGGTGAACACTGAAGCTTCCTTT. It yields the protein CASSIPTGGKVNTEASF. The rearrangement links TRBV19 to TRBJ1-1; 10 nucleotides align to TRBD1. The CDR3 spans 17 residues. The germline CDR1 and CDR2 sequences are LNHDA and SQIVND (reference sequence).

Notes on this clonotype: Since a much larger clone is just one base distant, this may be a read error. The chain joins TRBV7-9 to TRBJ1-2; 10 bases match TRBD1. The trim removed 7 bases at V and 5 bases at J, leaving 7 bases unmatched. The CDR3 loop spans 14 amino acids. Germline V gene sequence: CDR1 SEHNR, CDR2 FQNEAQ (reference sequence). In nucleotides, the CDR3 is TGTGCCAGCACCTATGGACAGGGGGGATATGGCTACACCTTC. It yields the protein CASTYGQGGYGYTF.

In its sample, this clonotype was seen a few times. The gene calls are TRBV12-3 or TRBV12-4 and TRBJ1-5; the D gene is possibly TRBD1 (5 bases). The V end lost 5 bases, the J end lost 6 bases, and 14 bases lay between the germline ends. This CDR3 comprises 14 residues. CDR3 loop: CASSPGRTAQPQHF. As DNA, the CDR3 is TGTGCCAGCAGTCCAGGGAGAACGGCTCAGCCCCAGCATTTT.

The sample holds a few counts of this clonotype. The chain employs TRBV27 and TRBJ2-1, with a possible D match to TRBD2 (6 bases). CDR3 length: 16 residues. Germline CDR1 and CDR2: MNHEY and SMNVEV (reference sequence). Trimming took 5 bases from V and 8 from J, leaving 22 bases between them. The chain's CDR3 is CASSPLSGTLFDEQFF. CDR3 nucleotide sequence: TGTGCCAGCAGTCCTCTGTCAGGGACTCTTTTCGATGAGCAGTTCTTC.

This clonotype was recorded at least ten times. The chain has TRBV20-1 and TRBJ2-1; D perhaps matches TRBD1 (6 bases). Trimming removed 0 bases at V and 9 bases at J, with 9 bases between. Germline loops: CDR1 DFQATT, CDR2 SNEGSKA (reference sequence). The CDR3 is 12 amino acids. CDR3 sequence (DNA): TGCAGTGCTAGAGATCAGGGGCCTGAGCAGTTCTTC. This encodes CSARDQGPEQFF.

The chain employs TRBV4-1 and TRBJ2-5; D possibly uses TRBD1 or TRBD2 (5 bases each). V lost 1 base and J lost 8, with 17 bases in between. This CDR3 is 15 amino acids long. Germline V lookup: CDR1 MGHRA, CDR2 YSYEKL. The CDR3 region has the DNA TGCGCCAGCAGCCAAGGCGGCCAAGAGGGGTATACCCAGTACTTC. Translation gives CASSQGGQEGYTQYF.

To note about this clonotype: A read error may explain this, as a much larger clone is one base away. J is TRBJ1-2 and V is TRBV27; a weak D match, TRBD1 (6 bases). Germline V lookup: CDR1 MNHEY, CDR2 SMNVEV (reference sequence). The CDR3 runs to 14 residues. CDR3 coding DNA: TGTGCCAGCAAACTAACAGGGAGATTCTATCGCTACACCTTC. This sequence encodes CASKLTGRFYRYTF.

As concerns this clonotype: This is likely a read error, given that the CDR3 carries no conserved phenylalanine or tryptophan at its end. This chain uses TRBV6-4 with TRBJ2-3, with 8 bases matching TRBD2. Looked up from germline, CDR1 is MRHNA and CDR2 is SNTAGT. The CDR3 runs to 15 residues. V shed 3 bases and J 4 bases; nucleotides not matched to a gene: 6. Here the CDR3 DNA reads TGTGCCAGCAGTGAAGGGAGCGGGGGTGCAGATACGCAGTATTCT. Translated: CASSEGSGGADTQYS.

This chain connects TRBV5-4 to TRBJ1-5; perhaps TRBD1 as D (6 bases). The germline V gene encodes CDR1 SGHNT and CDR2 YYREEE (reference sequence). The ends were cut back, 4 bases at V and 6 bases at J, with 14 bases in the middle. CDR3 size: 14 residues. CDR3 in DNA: TGTGCCAGCAGCGCACAGGGAAGCGGTCAGCCCCAGCATTTT. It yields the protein CASSAQGSGQPQHF.

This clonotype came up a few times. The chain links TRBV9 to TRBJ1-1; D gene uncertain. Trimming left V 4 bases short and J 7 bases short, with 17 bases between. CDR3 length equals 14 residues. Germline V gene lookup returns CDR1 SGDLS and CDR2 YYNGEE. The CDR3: CASSSHRGRFEAFF. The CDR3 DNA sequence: TGTGCCAGCAGCTCACATCGAGGCAGGTTTGAAGCTTTCTTT.

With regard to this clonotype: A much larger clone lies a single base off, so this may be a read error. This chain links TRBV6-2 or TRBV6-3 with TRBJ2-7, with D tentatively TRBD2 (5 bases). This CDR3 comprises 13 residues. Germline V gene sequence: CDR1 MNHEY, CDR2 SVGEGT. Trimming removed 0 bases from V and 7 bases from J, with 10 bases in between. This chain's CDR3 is CASSYSGETEQYF. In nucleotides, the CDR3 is TGTGCCAGCAGTTACTCGGGAGAAACTGAGCAGTACTTC.